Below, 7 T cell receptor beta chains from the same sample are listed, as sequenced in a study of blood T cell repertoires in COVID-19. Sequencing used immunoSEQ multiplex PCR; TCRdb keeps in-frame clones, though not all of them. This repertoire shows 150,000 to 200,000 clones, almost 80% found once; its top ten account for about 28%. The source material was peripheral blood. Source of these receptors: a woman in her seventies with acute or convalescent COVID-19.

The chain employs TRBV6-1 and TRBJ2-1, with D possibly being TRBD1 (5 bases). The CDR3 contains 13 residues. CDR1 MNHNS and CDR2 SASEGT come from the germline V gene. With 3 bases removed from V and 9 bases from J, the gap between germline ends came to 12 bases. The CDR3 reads CASSEGRKGEQFF. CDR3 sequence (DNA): TGTGCCAGCAGTGAGGGGCGAAAAGGTGAGCAGTTCTTC.

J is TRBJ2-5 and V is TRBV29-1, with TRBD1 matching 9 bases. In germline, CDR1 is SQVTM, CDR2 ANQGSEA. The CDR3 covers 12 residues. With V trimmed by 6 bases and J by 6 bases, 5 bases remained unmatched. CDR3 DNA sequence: TGCAGCGTCTCACAGGGGGCGCAGACCCAGTACTTC. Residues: CSVSQGAQTQYF.

The CDR3 sequence: CATWFRVRVYIQYF. The DNA for the CDR3 is TGTGCCACCTGGTTTCGAGTGAGGGTGTACATTCAGTACTTC. This chain connects TRBV24-1 to TRBJ2-4, with a tentative D call TRBD2 (5 bases). The germline gives CDR1 KGHDR, CDR2 SFDVKD. The CDR3 runs 14 residues. The ends were cut back, 9 bases at V and 8 bases at J, with 19 bases in the middle.

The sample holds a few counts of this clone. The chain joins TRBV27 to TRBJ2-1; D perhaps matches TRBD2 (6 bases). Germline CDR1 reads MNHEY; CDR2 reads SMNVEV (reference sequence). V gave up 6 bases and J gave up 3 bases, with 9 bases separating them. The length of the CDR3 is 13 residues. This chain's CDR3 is CASRRTNYNEQFF. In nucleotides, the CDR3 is TGTGCCAGCAGGCGGACTAACTACAATGAGCAGTTCTTC.

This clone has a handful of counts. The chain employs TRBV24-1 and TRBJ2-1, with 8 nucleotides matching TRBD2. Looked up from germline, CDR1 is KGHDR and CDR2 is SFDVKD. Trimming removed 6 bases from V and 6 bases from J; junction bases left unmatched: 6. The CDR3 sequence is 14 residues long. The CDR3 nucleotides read TGTGCCACCAGTTTGGCGGGAGGACGCAATGAGCAGTTCTTC. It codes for CATSLAGGRNEQFF.

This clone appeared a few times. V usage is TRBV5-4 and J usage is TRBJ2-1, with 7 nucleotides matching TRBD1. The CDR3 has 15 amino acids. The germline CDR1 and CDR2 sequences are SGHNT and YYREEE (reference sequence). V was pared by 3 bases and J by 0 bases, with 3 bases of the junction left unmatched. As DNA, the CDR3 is TGTGCCAGCAGCTCGAGGACAGGCTCCTACAATGAGCAGTTCTTC. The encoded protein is CASSSRTGSYNEQFF. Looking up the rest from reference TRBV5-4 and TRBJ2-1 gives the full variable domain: ETGVTQSPTHLIKTRGQQVTLRCSSQSGHNTVSWYQQALGQGPQFIFQYYREEENGRGNFPPRFSGLQFPNYSSELNVNALELDDSALYLCASSSRTGSYNEQFFGPGTRLTVL.

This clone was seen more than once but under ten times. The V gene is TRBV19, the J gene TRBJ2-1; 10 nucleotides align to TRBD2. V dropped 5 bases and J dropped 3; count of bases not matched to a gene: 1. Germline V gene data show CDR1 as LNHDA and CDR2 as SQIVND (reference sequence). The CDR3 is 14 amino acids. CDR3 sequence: CASSLAGVYNEQFF. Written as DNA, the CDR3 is TGTGCCAGTAGTCTAGCGGGAGTCTACAATGAGCAGTTCTTC. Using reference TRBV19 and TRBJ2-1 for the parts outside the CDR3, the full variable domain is DGGITQSPKYLFRKEGQNVTLSCEQNLNHDAMYWYRQDPGQGLRLIYYSQIVNDFQKGDIAEGYSVSREKKESFPLTVTSAQKNPTAFYLCASSLAGVYNEQFFGPGTRLTVL.